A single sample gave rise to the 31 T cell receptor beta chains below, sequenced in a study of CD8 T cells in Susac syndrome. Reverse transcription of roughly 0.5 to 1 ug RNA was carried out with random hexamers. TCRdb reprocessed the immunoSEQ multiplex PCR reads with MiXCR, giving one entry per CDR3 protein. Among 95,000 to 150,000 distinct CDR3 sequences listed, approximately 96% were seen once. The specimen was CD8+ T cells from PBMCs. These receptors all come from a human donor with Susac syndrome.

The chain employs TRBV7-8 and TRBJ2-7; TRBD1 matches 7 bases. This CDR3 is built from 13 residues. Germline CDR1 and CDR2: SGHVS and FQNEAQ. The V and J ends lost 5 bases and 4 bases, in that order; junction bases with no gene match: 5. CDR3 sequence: CASSPGQLYEQYF. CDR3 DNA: TGTGCCAGCAGCCCGGGACAGCTGTACGAGCAGTACTTC.

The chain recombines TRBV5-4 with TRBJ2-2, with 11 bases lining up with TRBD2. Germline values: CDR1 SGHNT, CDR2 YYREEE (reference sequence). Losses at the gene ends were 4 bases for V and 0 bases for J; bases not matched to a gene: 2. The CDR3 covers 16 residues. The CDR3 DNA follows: TGTGCCAGCAGCGCTAGCGGGAGGACGAACACCGGGGAGCTGTTTTTT. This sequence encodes CASSASGRTNTGELFF.

The CDR3 region has the DNA TGTGCCAGCATCAAAACGGGGCCAGGCACTGAAGCTTTCTTT. The encoded protein is CASIKTGPGTEAFF. This chain uses TRBV6-5 with TRBJ1-1, with TRBD1 as a possible D gene (5 bases). The CDR3 runs 14 residues. The germline V and J ends were trimmed by 7 bases and 4 bases, with 16 bases remaining between them. In germline, CDR1 is MNHEY, CDR2 SVGAGI.

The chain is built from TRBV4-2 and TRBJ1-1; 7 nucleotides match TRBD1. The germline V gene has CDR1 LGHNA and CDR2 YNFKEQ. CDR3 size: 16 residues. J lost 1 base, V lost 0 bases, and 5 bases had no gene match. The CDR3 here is CASSQDQAGGNTEAFF. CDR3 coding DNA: TGTGCCAGCAGCCAAGATCAAGCAGGGGGGAACACTGAAGCTTTCTTT.

CDR3 DNA: TGTGCCAGCAGCCTGTCGGGGCCCCAGCATTTT. This encodes CASSLSGPQHF. V and J are TRBV12-3 or TRBV12-4 and TRBJ1-5; no clear D. The CDR3 has 11 amino acids. The V end lost 6 bases, the J end lost 9 bases, and 9 bases lay between the germline ends.

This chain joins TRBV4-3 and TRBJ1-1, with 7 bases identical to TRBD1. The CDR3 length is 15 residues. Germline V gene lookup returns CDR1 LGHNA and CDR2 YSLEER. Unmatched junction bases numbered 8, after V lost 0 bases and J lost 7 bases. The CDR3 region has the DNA TGCGCCAGCAGCCAAGAAACGACAGGGCAGGATGAAGCTTTCTTT. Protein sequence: CASSQETTGQDEAFF.

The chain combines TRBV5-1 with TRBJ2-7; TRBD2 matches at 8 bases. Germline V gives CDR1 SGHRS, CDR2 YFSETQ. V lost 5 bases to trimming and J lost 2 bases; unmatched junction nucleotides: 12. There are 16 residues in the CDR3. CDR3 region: CASSRGAGVNAYEQYF. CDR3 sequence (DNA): TGCGCCAGCAGTAGAGGAGCGGGAGTTAACGCCTACGAGCAGTACTTC.

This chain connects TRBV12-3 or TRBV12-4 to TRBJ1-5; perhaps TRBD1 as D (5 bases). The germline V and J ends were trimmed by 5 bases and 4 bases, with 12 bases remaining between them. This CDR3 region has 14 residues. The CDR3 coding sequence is TGTGCCAGCAGTAGCCGGGACGAAAATCAGCCCCAGCATTTT. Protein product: CASSSRDENQPQHF.

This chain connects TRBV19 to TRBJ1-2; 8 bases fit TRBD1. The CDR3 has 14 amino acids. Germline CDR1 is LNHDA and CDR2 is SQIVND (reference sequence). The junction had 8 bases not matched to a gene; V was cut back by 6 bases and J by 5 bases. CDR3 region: CASSPGTGEYGYTF. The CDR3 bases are TGTGCCAGTAGCCCGGGGACAGGCGAGTATGGCTACACCTTC.

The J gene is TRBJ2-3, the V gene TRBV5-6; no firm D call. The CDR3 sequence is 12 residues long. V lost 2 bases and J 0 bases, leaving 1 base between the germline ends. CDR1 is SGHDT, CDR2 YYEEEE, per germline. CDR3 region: CASSFSTDTQYF. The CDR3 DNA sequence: TGTGCCAGCAGCTTTAGCACAGATACGCAGTATTTT.

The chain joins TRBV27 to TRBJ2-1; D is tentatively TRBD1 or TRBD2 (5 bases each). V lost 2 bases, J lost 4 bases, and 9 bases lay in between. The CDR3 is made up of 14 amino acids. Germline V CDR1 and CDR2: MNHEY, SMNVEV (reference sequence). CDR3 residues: CASSLRGVYNEQFF. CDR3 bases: TGTGCCAGCAGTTTACGGGGCGTATACAATGAGCAGTTCTTC.

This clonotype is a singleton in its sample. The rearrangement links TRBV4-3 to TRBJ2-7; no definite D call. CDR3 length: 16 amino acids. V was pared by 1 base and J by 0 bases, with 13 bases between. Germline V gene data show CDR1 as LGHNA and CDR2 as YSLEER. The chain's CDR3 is CASSQVTPSSSYEQYF. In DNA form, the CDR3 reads TGCGCCAGCAGCCAAGTCACCCCGTCTAGCTCCTACGAGCAGTACTTC.

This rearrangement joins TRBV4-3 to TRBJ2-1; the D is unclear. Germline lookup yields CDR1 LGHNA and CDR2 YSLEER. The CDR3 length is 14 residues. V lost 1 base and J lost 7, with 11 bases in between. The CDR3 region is CASSQAGEANEQFF. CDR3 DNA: TGCGCCAGCAGCCAAGCGGGTGAAGCAAATGAGCAGTTCTTC.

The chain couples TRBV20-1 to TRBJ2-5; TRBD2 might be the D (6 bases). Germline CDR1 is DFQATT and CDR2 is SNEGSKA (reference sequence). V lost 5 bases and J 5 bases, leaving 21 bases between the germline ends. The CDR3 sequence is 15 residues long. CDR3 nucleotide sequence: TGCAGTGCTCCCGAGCCGGGACTCCCCTGGGAGACCCAGTACTTC. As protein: CSAPEPGLPWETQYF.

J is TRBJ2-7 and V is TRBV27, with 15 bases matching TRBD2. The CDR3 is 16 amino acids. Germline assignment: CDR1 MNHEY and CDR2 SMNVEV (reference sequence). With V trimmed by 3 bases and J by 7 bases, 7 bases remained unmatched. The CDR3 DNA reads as TGTGCCAGCAGTTTGATTGGACTAGCGGGGGGGCTTGAGCAGTACTTC. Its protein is CASSLIGLAGGLEQYF.

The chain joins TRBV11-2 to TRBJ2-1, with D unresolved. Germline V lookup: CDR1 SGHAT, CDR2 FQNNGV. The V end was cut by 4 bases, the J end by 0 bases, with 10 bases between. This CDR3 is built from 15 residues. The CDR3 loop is CASSSPQSSYNEQFF. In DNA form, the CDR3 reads TGTGCCAGCAGCTCTCCCCAGAGCTCCTACAATGAGCAGTTCTTC.

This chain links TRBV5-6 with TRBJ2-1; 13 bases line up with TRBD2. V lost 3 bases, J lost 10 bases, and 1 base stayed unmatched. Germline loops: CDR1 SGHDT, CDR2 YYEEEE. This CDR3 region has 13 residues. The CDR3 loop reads CASSWGLAGEQFF. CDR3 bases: TGTGCCAGCAGCTGGGGACTAGCGGGGGAGCAGTTCTTC.

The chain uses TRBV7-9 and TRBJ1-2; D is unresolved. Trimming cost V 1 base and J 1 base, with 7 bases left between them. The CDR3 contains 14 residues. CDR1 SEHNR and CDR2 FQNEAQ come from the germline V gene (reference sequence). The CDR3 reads CASSLVGSNYGYTF. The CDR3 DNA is TGTGCCAGCAGCTTAGTCGGCAGTAACTATGGCTACACCTTC.

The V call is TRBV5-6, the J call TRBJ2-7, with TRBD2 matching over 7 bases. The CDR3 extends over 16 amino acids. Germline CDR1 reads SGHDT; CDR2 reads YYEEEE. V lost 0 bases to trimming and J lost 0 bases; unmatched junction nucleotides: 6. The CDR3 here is CASSLGLAESSYEQYF. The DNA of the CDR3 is TGTGCCAGCAGCTTGGGTCTAGCGGAAAGCTCCTACGAGCAGTACTTC.

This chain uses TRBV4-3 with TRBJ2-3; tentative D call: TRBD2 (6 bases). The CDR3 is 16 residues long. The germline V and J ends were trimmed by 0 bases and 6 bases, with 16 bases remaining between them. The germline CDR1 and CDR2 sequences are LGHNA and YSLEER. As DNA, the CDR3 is TGCGCCAGCAGCCAAGAAGGTGGGGGGAGATTCGATACGCAGTATTTT. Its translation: CASSQEGGGRFDTQYF.

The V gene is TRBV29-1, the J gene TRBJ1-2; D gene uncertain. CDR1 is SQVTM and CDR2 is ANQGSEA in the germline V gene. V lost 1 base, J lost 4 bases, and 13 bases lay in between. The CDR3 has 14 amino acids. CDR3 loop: CSVEAGLVGYGYTF. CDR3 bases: TGCAGCGTTGAAGCTGGCCTGGTGGGCTATGGCTACACCTTC.

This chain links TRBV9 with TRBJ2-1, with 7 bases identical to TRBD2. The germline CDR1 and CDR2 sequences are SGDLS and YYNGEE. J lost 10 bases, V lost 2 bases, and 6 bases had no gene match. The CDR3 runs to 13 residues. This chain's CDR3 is CASSVIAGREQFF. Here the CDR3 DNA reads TGTGCCAGCAGCGTTATAGCGGGTAGAGAGCAGTTCTTC.

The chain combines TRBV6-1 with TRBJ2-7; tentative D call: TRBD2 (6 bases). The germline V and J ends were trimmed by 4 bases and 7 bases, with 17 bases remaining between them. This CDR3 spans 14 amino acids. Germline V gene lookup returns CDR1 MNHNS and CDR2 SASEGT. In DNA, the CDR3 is TGTGCCAGCAGTGCCCCGGGGGAAGTAGGGGAGCAGTACTTC. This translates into CASSAPGEVGEQYF.

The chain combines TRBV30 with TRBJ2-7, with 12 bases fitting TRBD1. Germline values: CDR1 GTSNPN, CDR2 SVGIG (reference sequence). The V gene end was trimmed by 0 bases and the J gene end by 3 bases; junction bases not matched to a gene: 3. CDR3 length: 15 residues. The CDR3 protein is CAWSVGTGGLYEQYF. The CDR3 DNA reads TGTGCCTGGAGTGTCGGGACAGGGGGCCTCTACGAGCAGTACTTC.

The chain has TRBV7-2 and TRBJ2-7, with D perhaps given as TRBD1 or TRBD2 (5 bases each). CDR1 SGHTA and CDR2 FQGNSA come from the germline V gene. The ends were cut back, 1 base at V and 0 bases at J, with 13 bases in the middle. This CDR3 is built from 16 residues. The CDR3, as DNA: TGTGCCAGCAGCTTAGACCGGGACCGGGTCTCCTACGAGCAGTACTTC. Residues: CASSLDRDRVSYEQYF.

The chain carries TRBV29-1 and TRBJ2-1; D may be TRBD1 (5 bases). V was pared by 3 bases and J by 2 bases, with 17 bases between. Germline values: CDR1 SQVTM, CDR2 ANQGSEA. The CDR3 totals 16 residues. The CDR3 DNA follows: TGCAGCGTTGATGGCCTGGCAGGGCATGCCTACAATGAGCAGTTCTTC. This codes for CSVDGLAGHAYNEQFF.

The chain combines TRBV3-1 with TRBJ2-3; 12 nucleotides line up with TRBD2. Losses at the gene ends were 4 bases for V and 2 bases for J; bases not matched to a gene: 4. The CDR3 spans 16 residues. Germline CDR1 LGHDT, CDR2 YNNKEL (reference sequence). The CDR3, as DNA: TGTGCCAGCAGCCCTGGGACTAGCGGGCTCACAGATACGCAGTATTTT. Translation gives CASSPGTSGLTDTQYF.

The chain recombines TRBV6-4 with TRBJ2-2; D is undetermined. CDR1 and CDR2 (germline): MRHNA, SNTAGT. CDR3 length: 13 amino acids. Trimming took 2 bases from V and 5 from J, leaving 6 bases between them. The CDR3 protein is CASSDKGTGELFF. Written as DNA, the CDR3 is TGTGCCAGCAGTGACAAAGGGACCGGGGAGCTGTTTTTT.

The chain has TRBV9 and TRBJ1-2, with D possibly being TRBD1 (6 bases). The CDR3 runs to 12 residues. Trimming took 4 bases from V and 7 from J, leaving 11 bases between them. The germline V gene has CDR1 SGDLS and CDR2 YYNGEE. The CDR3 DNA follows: TGTGCCAGCAGCTTCCCGACAGGTGGCTACACCTTC. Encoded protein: CASSFPTGGYTF.

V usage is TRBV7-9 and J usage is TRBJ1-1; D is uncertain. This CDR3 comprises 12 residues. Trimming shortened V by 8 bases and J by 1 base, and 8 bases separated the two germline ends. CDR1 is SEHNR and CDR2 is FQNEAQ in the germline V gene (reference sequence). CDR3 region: CASSSENTEAFF. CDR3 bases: TGTGCCAGCTCCTCCGAGAACACTGAAGCTTTCTTT.

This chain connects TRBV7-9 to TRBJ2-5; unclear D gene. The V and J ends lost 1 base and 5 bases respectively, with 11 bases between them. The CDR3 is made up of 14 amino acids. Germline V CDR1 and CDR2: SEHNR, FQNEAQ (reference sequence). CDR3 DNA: TGTGCCAGCAGCTTAGGGACGCCTTTGGAGACCCAGTACTTC. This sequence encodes CASSLGTPLETQYF.